This TCR beta chain was identified during a study of beta chain features in type 1 diabetes. Reverse transcription of all isolated RNA meant that expressed TCRB transcripts were sequenced. Sequencing was performed with immunoSEQ multiplex PCR; in TCRdb, only in-frame clones are kept and a portion is missing. The sample lists more than 150,000 clones, more than 9.5% seen once, with over 2% in the top ten. Germline CDR1 is LGHNA and CDR2 is YSLEER. This CDR3 spans 17 amino acids. The V gene lost 4 bases and the J gene lost 0 bases, with 13 bases spanning the gap. This clone was recorded at least ten times.

The TCR originated in a young man in good health. J is TRBJ2-6 and V is TRBV4-3, with a tentative D call TRBD1 (6 bases). The specimen was central memory CD4+ T cells from blood. The CDR3 spells CASSPRTDSSGANVLTF. For the CDR3, the DNA is TGCGCCAGCAGCCCGAGGACGGACAGCTCTGGGGCCAACGTCCTGACTTTC.